One sample yielded the 10 T cell receptor beta chains listed below, sequenced in a study of blood T cells in healthy people across ages (dated by TCRdb to 2014 to 2015). The library relied on 5' RACE. Sequencing used an Illumina HiSeq 2500. The second PCR ran for about 6 to 11 cycles and used a J-beta primer mix along with a sample-barcoded 5' primer. The raw public data were reprocessed by TCRdb itself: fastp quality trimming at Q25, MiXCR clonotype calling, in-frame beta chains only. Each CDR3 protein appears once, grouped with its most common genes and DNA. The sample table contains approximately 1.5 million distinct CDR3 sequences; only one count was recorded for approximately 43% of them. The ten biggest clones cover about 3.8% of the sample. The specimen sequenced was blood. These receptors were collected from a woman under 30 in good health.

Only a few counts were recorded for this clonotype. The genes are TRBV6-6 and TRBJ2-3, with unresolved D. V was clipped by 8 bases and J by 2 bases, with 8 bases between them. Germline CDR1 is MNHNY and CDR2 is SVGAGI (reference sequence). The CDR3 runs 12 residues. DNA for the CDR3: TGTGCCAGCCAAGCCGTCACAGATACGCAGTATTTT. It yields the protein CASQAVTDTQYF.

To note about this clonotype: This may come from a read error, since a much larger clone is one base off. This chain connects TRBV20-1 to TRBJ1-1; TRBD1 aligns across 8 bases. Germline CDR1 is DFQATT and CDR2 is SNEGSKA (reference sequence). V was clipped by 3 bases and J by 4 bases; unmatched bases: 7. The CDR3 extends over 14 amino acids. The CDR3 DNA reads as TGCAGTGCTAGTAGGGACAGGATGAGCACTGAAGCTTTCTTT. Its translation is CSASRDRMSTEAFF.

This clonotype was seen only a few times. The chain links TRBV3-1 to TRBJ1-2, with TRBD1 matching over 9 bases. This CDR3 is 16 amino acids long. With 0 bases clipped from V and 5 bases from J, the junction kept 7 bases outside the gene matches. Germline CDR1 reads LGHDT; CDR2 reads YNNKEL (reference sequence). As DNA, the CDR3 is TGTGCCAGCAGCCAAGATCAACAGGGGGCGAGGTATGGCTACACCTTC. It encodes CASSQDQQGARYGYTF.

This sequence joins TRBV20-1 and TRBJ2-3; TRBD2 matches at 7 bases. Trimming took 3 bases from V and 1 from J; bases not matched to a gene: 4. Germline V CDR1 and CDR2: DFQATT, SNEGSKA (reference sequence). The CDR3 extends over 14 amino acids. The DNA for the CDR3 is TGCAGTGCTAGGCCTAGCGGCCGCACAGATACGCAGTATTTT. Amino acids: CSARPSGRTDTQYF.

This clonotype occurred many times. The gene calls are TRBV20-1 and TRBJ2-1; D could derive from TRBD1 or TRBD2 (5 bases each). The end of the DNA aligns better with TRBJ2-7, so the J call may be wrong. The germline V gene has CDR1 DFQATT and CDR2 SNEGSKA (reference sequence). CDR3 length equals 15 residues. CDR3 bases: TGCAGTGCCCAAGATGGGGGAGTTGATTACAATGAGCAGTACTTC. Encoded protein: CSAQDGGVDYNEQYF.

The chain employs TRBV9 and TRBJ2-1, with D perhaps being TRBD1 or TRBD2 (5 bases each). Germline CDR1 reads SGDLS; CDR2 reads YYNGEE. The CDR3 sequence is 13 residues long. Trimming cost V 4 bases and J 8 bases, with 13 bases left between them. The CDR3 protein is CASSPRDLYEQFF. For the CDR3, the DNA is TGTGCCAGCAGCCCCCGGGACCTCTATGAGCAGTTCTTC.

This chain uses TRBV4-3 with TRBJ1-2; possibly TRBD1 for D (6 bases). CDR3 length: 17 amino acids. Trimming pared 0 bases from V and 0 bases from J, leaving 14 bases between. Germline values: CDR1 LGHNA, CDR2 YSLEER. CDR3 protein: CASSQDLGTLANYGYTF. The CDR3 bases are TGCGCCAGCAGCCAAGATCTGGGGACATTAGCTAACTATGGCTACACCTTC.

The CDR3 DNA reads TGTGCCAGCTCCCCGGTGCGGCAAAGCACAGATACGCAGTATTTT. It codes for CASSPVRQSTDTQYF. The V call is TRBV18, the J call TRBJ2-3; D uncertain. This CDR3 has 15 amino acids. Germline-derived CDR1 and CDR2 are KGHSH and LQKENI. Deletions cut 6 bases from V and 0 bases from J, with 13 bases between. Supplemented by reference TRBV18 and TRBJ2-3, the full variable domain reads NAGVMQNPRHLVRRRGQEARLRCSPMKGHSHVYWYRQLPEEGLKFMVYLQKENIIDESGMPKERFSAEFPKEGPSILRIQQVVRGDSAAYFCASSPVRQSTDTQYFGPGTRLTVL.

The CDR3 loop is CASSGGTGGDGYTF. CDR3 coding DNA: TGCGCCAGCAGCGGGGGGACAGGGGGCGATGGCTACACCTTC. The chain joins TRBV5-1 to TRBJ1-2; 12 bases align to TRBD1. This CDR3 has 14 residues. V shed 4 bases and J 6 bases; nucleotides not matched to a gene: 4. CDR1 SGHRS and CDR2 YFSETQ come from the germline V gene.

The chain has TRBV5-1 and TRBJ2-2; TRBD1 agrees at 8 bases. The CDR3 has 16 amino acids. Per the germline V gene, CDR1 is SGHRS and CDR2 is YFSETQ. With 4 bases clipped from V and 3 bases from J, the junction kept 8 bases outside the gene matches. The CDR3 DNA is TGCGCCAGCAGCCCAAAGGACAGGGTGTACACCGGGGAGCTGTTTTTT. This translates into CASSPKDRVYTGELFF.